These T cell receptor beta chains were read from a single sample in a study of cytomegalovirus exposure and HLA in healthy donors. This table comes from immunoSEQ multiplex PCR, and its TCRdb copy is limited to in-frame clones, with some not included. The sample lists more than 95,000 clones, around three quarters seen once, with 3.6% in the top ten. Sequencing input: PBMCs. The receptors were gathered from a middle-aged man in good health and CMV-seronegative. CDR3s include the opening cysteine and the closing phenylalanine or tryptophan. A D gene is named only where the DNA matches it firmly. Where a row states a size, it is once, few, many or the class of an expanded clone; other rows omit it.

clone size	V gene	J gene	D gene	CDR3 DNA	CDR3 protein
NA	TRBV6-4	TRBJ1-2	NA	TGTGCCAGCAGTGACACCGGGTTGTATGGCTACACCTTC	CASSDTGLYGYTF
NA	TRBV9	TRBJ2-3	TRBD2	TGTGCCAGCAGCGAAGGACTAGCGGGGAGCACAGATACGCAGTATTTT	CASSEGLAGSTDTQYF
NA	TRBV4-3	TRBJ2-7	TRBD2	TGCGCCAGCAGCCAAGAAACGACTAGCGGGGGCATGTACGAGCAGTACTTC	CASSQETTSGGMYEQYF
NA	TRBV14	TRBJ1-1	NA	TGTGCCAGCAGCCAAGAACACCAAATACGGGGTGAAGCTTTCTTT	CASSQEHQIRGEAFF
NA	TRBV5-4	TRBJ1-4	NA	TGTGCCAGCAGCCAAACGCGAGCGGATGAAAAACTGTTTTTT	CASSQTRADEKLFF
NA	TRBV11-2	TRBJ2-7	TRBD1	TGTGCCAACAGCCAGGGACAGGGGGCCTACGAGCAGTACTTC	CANSQGQGAYEQYF
NA	TRBV27	TRBJ1-2	NA	TGTGCCAGCAGATTGCAGGGAAGCTATGGCTACACCTTC	CASRLQGSYGYTF
NA	TRBV27	TRBJ1-6	NA	TGTGCCAGCAGTTTCACAGGGCGGAGCTCCTATAATTCACCCCTCCACTTT	CASSFTGRSSYNSPLHF
NA	TRBV11-2	TRBJ2-7	TRBD1	TGTGCCAGCACCCTCGCCGGGACAGGAGCCTACGAGCAGTACTTC	CASTLAGTGAYEQYF
few	TRBV9	TRBJ1-3	NA	TGTGCCAGCAGCGTAGCTTGGGGCACTTCTGGAAACACCATATATTTT	CASSVAWGTSGNTIYF
few	TRBV28	TRBJ2-2	NA	TGTGCCAGCAGTTTAAGAGGCGTATCCGGGGAGCTGTTTTTT	CASSLRGVSGELFF
NA	TRBV7-3	TRBJ2-6	NA	TGTGCCAGCAAAACGGTTACCCCCTCTGGGGCCAACGTCCTGACTTTC	CASKTVTPSGANVLTF
NA	TRBV11-2	TRBJ1-2	NA	TGTGCCAGCAGCTTAAATTATCTTAGGGGGTCGCATGGCTACACCTTC	CASSLNYLRGSHGYTF
NA	TRBV7-2	TRBJ1-6	TRBD1	TGTGCCAGCAGCTTAGAGGGACAGATAAATTCACCCCTCCACTTT	CASSLEGQINSPLHF
NA	TRBV15	TRBJ1-3	NA	TGTGCCACCAGCAGAGCGCAGGGGATCGCTGGAAACACCATATATTTT	CATSRAQGIAGNTIYF
NA	TRBV27	TRBJ2-4	TRBD1	TGTGCCAGCAGTTTGACAGGGCAACAGGGGCAGTACTTC	CASSLTGQQGQYF
NA	TRBV6-1	TRBJ1-2	TRBD1	TGTGCCAGCAGTGAAGCGCATACGGGGACAGCCGTAGGTGGCTACACCTTC	CASSEAHTGTAVGGYTF
NA	TRBV5-1	TRBJ2-3	TRBD1	TGCGCCAGCAGCTTGCCTGTTCCGGACAGGGTTGATACGCAGTATTTT	CASSLPVPDRVDTQYF
NA	TRBV27	TRBJ1-1	NA	TGTGCCAGCAGTTTATCCAGCCCGGGGGAAGCTTTCTTT	CASSLSSPGEAFF
NA	TRBV18	TRBJ1-1	TRBD1	TGTGCCAGCTCACCATGGACAGGGGGTGGGAACACTGAAGCTTTCTTT	CASSPWTGGGNTEAFF
NA	TRBV2	TRBJ1-1	NA	TGTGCCAGCAGGAATACACGGAACACTGAAGCTTTCTTT	CASRNTRNTEAFF
NA	TRBV7-9	TRBJ1-6	TRBD1	TGTGCCAGCGGAGGGGGCGATTCACCCCTCCACTTT	CASGGGDSPLHF